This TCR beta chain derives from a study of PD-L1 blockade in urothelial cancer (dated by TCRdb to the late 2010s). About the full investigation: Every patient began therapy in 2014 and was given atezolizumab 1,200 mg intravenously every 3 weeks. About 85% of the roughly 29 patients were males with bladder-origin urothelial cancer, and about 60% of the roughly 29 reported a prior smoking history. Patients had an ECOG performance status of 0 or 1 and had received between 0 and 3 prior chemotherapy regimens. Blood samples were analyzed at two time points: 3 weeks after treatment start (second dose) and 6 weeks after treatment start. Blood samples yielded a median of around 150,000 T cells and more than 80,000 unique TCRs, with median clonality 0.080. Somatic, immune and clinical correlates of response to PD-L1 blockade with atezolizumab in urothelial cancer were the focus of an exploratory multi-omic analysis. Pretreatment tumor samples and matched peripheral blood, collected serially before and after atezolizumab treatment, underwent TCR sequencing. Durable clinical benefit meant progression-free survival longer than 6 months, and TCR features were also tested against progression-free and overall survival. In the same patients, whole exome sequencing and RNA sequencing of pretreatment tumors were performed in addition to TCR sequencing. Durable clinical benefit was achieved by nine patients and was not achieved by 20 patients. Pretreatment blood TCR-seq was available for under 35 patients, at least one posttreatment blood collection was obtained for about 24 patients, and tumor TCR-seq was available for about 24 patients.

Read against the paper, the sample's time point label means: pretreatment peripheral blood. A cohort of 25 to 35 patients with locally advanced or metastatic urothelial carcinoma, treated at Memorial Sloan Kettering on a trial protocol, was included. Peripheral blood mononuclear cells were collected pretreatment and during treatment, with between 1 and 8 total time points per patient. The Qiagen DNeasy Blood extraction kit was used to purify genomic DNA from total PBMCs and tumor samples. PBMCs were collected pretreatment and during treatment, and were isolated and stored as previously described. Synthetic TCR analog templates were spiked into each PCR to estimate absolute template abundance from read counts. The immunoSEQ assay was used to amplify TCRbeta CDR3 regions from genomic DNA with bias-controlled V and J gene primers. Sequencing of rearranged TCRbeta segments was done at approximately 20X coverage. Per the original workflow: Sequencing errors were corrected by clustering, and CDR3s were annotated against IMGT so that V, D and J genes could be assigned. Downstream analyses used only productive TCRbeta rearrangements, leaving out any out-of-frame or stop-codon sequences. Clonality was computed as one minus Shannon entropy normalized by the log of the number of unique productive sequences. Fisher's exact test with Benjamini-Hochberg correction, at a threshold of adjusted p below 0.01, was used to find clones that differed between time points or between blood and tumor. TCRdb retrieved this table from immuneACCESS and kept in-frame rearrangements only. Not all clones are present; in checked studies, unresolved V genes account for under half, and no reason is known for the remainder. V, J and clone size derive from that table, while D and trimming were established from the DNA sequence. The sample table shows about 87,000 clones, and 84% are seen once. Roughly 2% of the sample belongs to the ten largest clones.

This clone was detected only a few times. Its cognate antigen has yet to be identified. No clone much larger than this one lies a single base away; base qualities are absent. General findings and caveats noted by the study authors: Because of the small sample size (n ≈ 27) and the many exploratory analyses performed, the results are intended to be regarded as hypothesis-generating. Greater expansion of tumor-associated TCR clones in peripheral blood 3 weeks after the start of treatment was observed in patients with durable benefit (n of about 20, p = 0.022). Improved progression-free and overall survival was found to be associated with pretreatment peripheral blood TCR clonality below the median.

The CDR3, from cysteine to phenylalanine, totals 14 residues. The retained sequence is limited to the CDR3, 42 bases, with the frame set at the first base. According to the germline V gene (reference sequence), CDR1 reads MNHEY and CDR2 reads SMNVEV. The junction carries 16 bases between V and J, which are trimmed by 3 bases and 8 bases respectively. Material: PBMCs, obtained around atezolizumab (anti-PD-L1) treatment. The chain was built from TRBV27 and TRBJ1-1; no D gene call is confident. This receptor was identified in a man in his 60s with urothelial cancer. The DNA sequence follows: TGTGCCAGCAGTTTTCGAAGCGAGAGTGTCGAAGCTTTCTTT. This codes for CASSFRSESVEAFF.